Presented here are 25 T cell receptor beta chains from one specimen sequenced in a study of T cells in Graves' hyperthyroidism and ophthalmopathy. The CDR3 regions of TCR beta were amplified from RNA transcripts. The HTBI primer set drove a first-round RT-PCR of the TCR CDR3. TCRdb re-analysed the multiplex PCR reads in MiXCR, keeping a single row per CDR3 protein. The sample consists of more than 550,000 distinct CDR3 sequences, approximately 15% of them appearing once. The sequenced sample consisted of blood. The receptors derive from a man aged 50 to 59 with Graves' hyperthyroidism.

In this sample, this clonotype turned up a few times. The chain recombines TRBV9 with TRBJ1-2, with D maybe TRBD1 (6 bases). This CDR3 has 12 amino acids. Germline V gene sequence: CDR1 SGDLS, CDR2 YYNGEE. V lost 4 bases and J lost 6, with 10 bases in between. The CDR3 here is CASSPRGDGYTF. In DNA form, the CDR3 reads TGTGCCAGCAGCCCCAGGGGCGATGGCTACACCTTC.

V and J are TRBV27 and TRBJ1-6, with 7 positions matching TRBD1. The CDR3 is 16 residues long. The germline V gene has CDR1 MNHEY and CDR2 SMNVEV (reference sequence). The ends lost 5 bases at V and 9 bases at J; junction bases unmatched: 13. The chain's CDR3 is CASSGLSTGDSSPLHF. CDR3 nucleotide sequence: TGTGCCAGCAGTGGGCTGTCCACAGGGGATAGTTCACCCCTCCACTTT.

There are many counts of this clonotype. The chain recombines TRBV7-2 with TRBJ2-7; TRBD1 aligns across 8 bases. After removal of 5 bases from V and 5 bases from J, the junction contained 11 bases not matched to a gene. This CDR3 has 15 residues. Per the germline V gene, CDR1 is SGHTA and CDR2 is FQGNSA. In nucleotides, the CDR3 is TGTGCCAGCAGCGACGGACAGGGAAGGTTCAACGAGCAGTACTTC. Amino acids: CASSDGQGRFNEQYF.

This clonotype was detected many times. The chain carries TRBV11-2 and TRBJ2-1; 10 bases align to TRBD2. V shed 5 bases and J 0 bases; nucleotides not matched to a gene: 10. The CDR3 covers 18 residues. Germline CDR1 is SGHAT and CDR2 is FQNNGV. The CDR3 reads CASSQPTSGASSYNEQFF. The CDR3 DNA reads as TGTGCCAGCAGCCAACCTACTAGCGGGGCCAGCTCCTACAATGAGCAGTTCTTC.

Of note for this clonotype: Here the CDR3 omits its conserved ending phenylalanine or tryptophan, so a read error is the likely source. The rearrangement uses TRBV7-9 and TRBJ2-1; a weak D match, TRBD1 (6 bases). The CDR3 is made up of 15 amino acids. In germline, CDR1 is SEHNR, CDR2 FQNEAQ (reference sequence). V lost 5 bases to trimming and J lost 4 bases, with 15 bases between them. For the CDR3, the DNA is TGTGCCAGCAGCAGCTTCAGGGGCGATTACAATGAGCAGTTCCTC. Amino acid sequence: CASSSFRGDYNEQFL.

This clonotype appeared many times. The CDR3 loop reads CASSREIYSQGSPLHF. The CDR3 nucleotides are TGTGCCAGCAGCCGCGAAATATATAGTCAAGGTTCACCCCTCCACTTT. The chain uses TRBV5-5 and TRBJ1-6; D remains ambiguous. Trimming removed 4 bases at V and 9 bases at J, with 20 bases between. CDR1 and CDR2 (germline): SGHKS, YYEKEE (reference sequence). The CDR3 consists of 16 residues.

Notes on this clonotype: This may stem from a read error, because a much larger clone lies one nucleotide away. The chain uses TRBV13 and TRBJ2-5; D gene unclear. The V end lost 1 base, the J end lost 5 bases, and 11 bases lay between the germline ends. This CDR3 has 14 amino acids. From germline, CDR1 is PRHDT and CDR2 FYEKMQ (reference sequence). CDR3 sequence reads: CASSLETARETQYF. The DNA for the CDR3 is TGTGCCAGCAGCTTAGAGACGGCACGGGAGACCCAGTACTTC.

The table lists this clonotype with a few counts. The V call is TRBV24-1, the J call TRBJ1-5; D uncertain. Trimming pared 0 bases from V and 5 bases from J, leaving 7 bases between. The length of the CDR3 is 14 residues. Per the germline V gene, CDR1 is KGHDR and CDR2 is SFDVKD. The CDR3 loop reads CATSDLNTHQPQHF. In DNA, the CDR3 is TGTGCCACCAGTGATTTGAACACCCATCAGCCCCAGCATTTT.

V usage is TRBV5-1 and J usage is TRBJ1-1; D is unresolved. The germline V and J ends were trimmed by 4 bases and 4 bases, with 11 bases remaining between them. This CDR3 comprises 13 residues. CDR1 is SGHRS, CDR2 YFSETQ, per germline. CDR3 sequence: CASSPTLVTEAFF. CDR3 nucleotide sequence: TGCGCCAGCAGCCCTACGCTGGTCACTGAAGCTTTCTTT.

The chain employs TRBV19 and TRBJ1-3; D remains unclear. Germline-derived CDR1 and CDR2 are LNHDA and SQIVND (reference sequence). The CDR3 extends over 12 amino acids. The germline V and J ends were trimmed by 6 bases and 2 bases, with 5 bases remaining between them. CDR3 in DNA: TGTGCCAGTAGCCGGGCTGGAAACACCATATATTTT. It encodes CASSRAGNTIYF.

This clonotype turned up a few times. V gene TRBV10-3 combines with J gene TRBJ2-5, with 7 nucleotides matching TRBD2. The ends lost 3 bases at V and 3 bases at J; junction bases unmatched: 13. CDR3 size: 17 residues. Germline V gives CDR1 ENHRY, CDR2 SYGVKD. CDR3 amino acids: CAISDRRVGAGKETQYF. The CDR3 DNA follows: TGTGCCATCAGTGATCGCAGGGTGGGAGCGGGAAAAGAGACCCAGTACTTC.

This clonotype was recorded at least ten times. The chain joins TRBV2 to TRBJ1-5; 7 bases match TRBD1. Unmatched junction bases numbered 7, after V lost 5 bases and J lost 9 bases. CDR1 and CDR2 (germline): SNHLY, FYNNEI. This CDR3 is built from 13 residues. The CDR3 DNA reads as TGTGCCAGCAGTACTGCGGGACAGATGCCCCAGCATTTT. It codes for CASSTAGQMPQHF.

The genes are TRBV19 and TRBJ2-7; TRBD1 matches at 9 bases. J gave up 3 bases and V 3 bases, and 6 bases lay outside the gene matches. Germline V gene data show CDR1 as LNHDA and CDR2 as SQIVND (reference sequence). The CDR3 spans 15 residues. The CDR3 spells CASSIGGTGLYEQYF. The CDR3 DNA reads as TGTGCCAGTAGTATTGGAGGGACAGGGCTCTACGAGCAGTACTTC.

This clonotype was seen a handful of times. The chain is built from TRBV29-1 and TRBJ1-5; D perhaps matches TRBD1 (6 bases). The CDR3 has 13 amino acids. Germline lookup yields CDR1 SQVTM and CDR2 ANQGSEA. Between the trimmed V and J ends, which lost 4 bases and 0 bases, there was a span of 7 bases. CDR3: CSVGQDSNQPQHF. DNA of the CDR3: TGCAGCGTTGGACAGGATAGCAATCAGCCCCAGCATTTT.

This clonotype was detected only a few times. The gene calls are TRBV12-5 and TRBJ2-3, with a tentative D call TRBD1 (5 bases). V lost 6 bases to trimming and J lost 0 bases, with 16 bases between them. The CDR3 has 16 residues. Germline loops: CDR1 LGHNT, CDR2 FRNRAP. The CDR3 protein is CASGYTGYSSTDTQYF. The CDR3 DNA is TGTGCTAGTGGCTATACAGGTTATTCTAGCACAGATACGCAGTATTTT.

This clonotype was picked up a small number of times. Relative to the germline gene, one junction end is altered; a read error may explain this. The chain uses TRBV5-1 and TRBJ2-1, with TRBD1 matching 7 bases. Germline CDR1 SGHRS, CDR2 YFSETQ. CDR3 length equals 15 residues. The CDR3, as DNA: TGCGCCAGCAGCTTGGGACAGGGTTCCTACAATGAGCAGCTCTTC. Translating gives CASSLGQGSYNEQLF.

The rearrangement links TRBV5-1 to TRBJ2-3; TRBD2 matches 8 bases. The V and J ends lost 5 bases and 5 bases, in that order; junction bases with no gene match: 10. CDR1 is SGHRS and CDR2 is YFSETQ in the germline V gene. The CDR3 totals 15 residues. CDR3 sequence: CASSVGSTSGDTQYF. Written as DNA, the CDR3 is TGCGCCAGCAGTGTAGGCTCTACTAGCGGAGATACGCAGTATTTT. Full variable domain (rest looked up from reference TRBV5-1 and TRBJ2-3): KAGVTQTPRYLIKTRGQQVTLSCSPISGHRSVSWYQQTPGQGLQFLFEYFSETQRNKGNFPGRFSGRQFSNSRSEMNVSTLELGDSALYLCASSVGSTSGDTQYFGPGTRLTVL.

The sample holds many counts of this clonotype. The chain carries TRBV3-1 and TRBJ2-3; the match to TRBD2 covers 7 bases. The CDR3 is 16 residues long. In germline, CDR1 is LGHDT, CDR2 YNNKEL (reference sequence). V shed 0 bases, J shed 4 bases, and the junction held 7 bases outside the gene matches. The CDR3 region is CASSQEYAGDADTQYF. The CDR3 bases are TGTGCCAGCAGCCAAGAATATGCGGGAGATGCAGATACGCAGTATTTT.

In its sample, this clonotype was seen many times. The CDR3 region has the DNA TGTGCCAGCAGTTCTTCCGGGGCCCTCTATGGCTACACCTTC. Translated, it gives CASSSSGALYGYTF. The chain couples TRBV28 to TRBJ1-2; weak D call: TRBD1 (5 bases). Per the germline V gene, CDR1 is MDHEN and CDR2 is SYDVKM. The length of the CDR3 is 14 residues. Deletions cut 4 bases from V and 4 bases from J, with 13 bases between.

This clonotype has a handful of counts. The chain combines TRBV5-1 with TRBJ2-7; TRBD1 matches 10 bases. Germline CDR1 is SGHRS and CDR2 is YFSETQ. Trimming at V came to 4 bases and at J to 2 bases, leaving 9 bases not matched to a gene. This CDR3 spans 16 amino acids. CDR3 in amino acids: CASSARRDRGTYEQYF. The CDR3 DNA reads TGCGCCAGCAGCGCACGTCGGGACAGGGGAACCTACGAGCAGTACTTC.

There are many counts of this clonotype. This chain links TRBV12-3 or TRBV12-4 with TRBJ1-5; TRBD1 agrees at 7 bases. Unmatched junction bases numbered 6, after V lost 5 bases and J lost 5 bases. The CDR3 totals 14 residues. The CDR3 protein is CASSNDRADQPQHF. The CDR3 coding sequence is TGTGCCAGCAGTAACGACAGGGCGGATCAGCCCCAGCATTTT.

The CDR3, as DNA: TGCGCCAGCAGCCAAGAAGACTCAGGGCTGCGTACGCAGTATTTT. This translates into CASSQEDSGLRTQYF. V is TRBV4-1 and J is TRBJ2-3, with D possibly being TRBD1 (5 bases). The CDR3 runs to 15 residues. The V gene's germline CDR1 is MGHRA and CDR2 YSYEKL. V lost 0 bases and J 8 bases, leaving 15 bases between the germline ends.

This clonotype was found many times. This chain uses TRBV27 with TRBJ1-2; D perhaps matches TRBD1 (5 bases). Germline V gene data show CDR1 as MNHEY and CDR2 as SMNVEV (reference sequence). The V and J ends lost 5 bases and 4 bases respectively, with 20 bases between them. The CDR3 spans 16 residues. CDR3 in amino acids: CASSIGTPRGSYGYTF. The CDR3 nucleotides are TGTGCCAGCAGTATTGGGACTCCTAGAGGTTCCTATGGCTACACCTTC.

This clonotype was counted ten times or more. V is TRBV29-1 and J is TRBJ1-2; 11 nucleotides align to TRBD1. Unmatched junction bases numbered 7, after V lost 8 bases and J lost 8 bases. The germline CDR1 and CDR2 sequences are SQVTM and ANQGSEA. The CDR3 has 12 amino acids. The CDR3 region has the DNA TGCAGCTCGGGACAGGGGGTAGAGGGCTACACCTTC. Its translation: CSSGQGVEGYTF. The entire variable domain, with the rest obtained from reference TRBV29-1 and TRBJ1-2, is as follows: SAVISQKPSRDICQRGTSLTIQCQVDSQVTMMFWYRQQPGQSLTLIATANQGSEATYESGFVIDKFPISRPNLTFSTLTVSNMSPEDSSIYLCSSGQGVEGYTFGSGTRLTVV.

This clonotype appeared a few times. V and J are TRBV25-1 and TRBJ1-4; D is perhaps TRBD1 (5 bases). The germline V and J ends were trimmed by 6 bases and 5 bases, with 7 bases remaining between them. The CDR3 loop spans 12 amino acids. Germline-derived CDR1 and CDR2 are MGHDK and SYGVNS. The CDR3 region has the DNA TGTGCCAGCAGGCAGGGAAATGAAAAACTGTTTTTT. It codes for CASRQGNEKLFF.